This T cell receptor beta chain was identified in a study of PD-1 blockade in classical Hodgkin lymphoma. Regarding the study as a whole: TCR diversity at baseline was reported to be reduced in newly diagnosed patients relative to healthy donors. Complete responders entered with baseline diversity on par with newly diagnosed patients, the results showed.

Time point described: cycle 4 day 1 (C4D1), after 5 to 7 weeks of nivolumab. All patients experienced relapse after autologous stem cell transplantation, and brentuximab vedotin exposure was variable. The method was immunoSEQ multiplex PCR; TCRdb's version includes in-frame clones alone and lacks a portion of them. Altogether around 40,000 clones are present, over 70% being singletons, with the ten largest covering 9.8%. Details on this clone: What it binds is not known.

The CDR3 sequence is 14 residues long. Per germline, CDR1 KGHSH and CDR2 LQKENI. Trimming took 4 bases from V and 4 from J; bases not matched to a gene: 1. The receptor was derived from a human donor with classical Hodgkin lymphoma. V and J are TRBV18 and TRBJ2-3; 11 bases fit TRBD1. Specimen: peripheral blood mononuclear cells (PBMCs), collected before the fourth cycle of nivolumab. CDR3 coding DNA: TGTGCCAGCTCACTGGACAGGGGGCCAGATACGCAGTATTTT. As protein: CASSLDRGPDTQYF.